This TCR beta chain stems from a study of read filtering for tumor transcriptome and immune sequencing. This library used roughly 400 ng RNA and molecular barcoded adaptors spanning alpha/delta and beta/gamma chains. TCRdb passed the reads through MiXCR, listing each CDR3 protein once. The table records around 31,000 distinct CDR3 sequences, about a fifth of them present only once. Germline CDR1 and CDR2: SGHNT and YENEEA. V was pared by 1 base and J by 3 bases, with 4 bases between. This CDR3 has 13 residues. This clonotype is medium-sized by share. The sample taken for sequencing was a population of CD138-negative cells sorted from bone marrow. V and J are TRBV11-3 and TRBJ2-1; D call uncertain. The source of this sequence is a donor at least 40 years old with multiple myeloma. CDR3 DNA: TGTGCCAGCAGCTTAGGGAACTACAATGAGCAGTTCTTC. Amino acids: CASSLGNYNEQFF.